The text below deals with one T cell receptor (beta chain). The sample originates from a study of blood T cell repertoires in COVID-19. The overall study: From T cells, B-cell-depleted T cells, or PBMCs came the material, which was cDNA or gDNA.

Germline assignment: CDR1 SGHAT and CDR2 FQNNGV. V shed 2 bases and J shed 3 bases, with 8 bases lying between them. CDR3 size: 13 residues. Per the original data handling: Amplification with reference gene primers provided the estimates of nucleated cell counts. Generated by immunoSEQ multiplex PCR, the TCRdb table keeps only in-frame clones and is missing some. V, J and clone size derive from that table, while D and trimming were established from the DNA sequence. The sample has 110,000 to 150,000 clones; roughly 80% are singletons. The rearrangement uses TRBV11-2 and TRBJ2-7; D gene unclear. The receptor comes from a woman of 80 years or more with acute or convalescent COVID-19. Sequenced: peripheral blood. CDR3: CASSLREIYEQYF. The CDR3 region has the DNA TGTGCCAGCAGCTTAAGAGAAATCTACGAGCAGTACTTC.